This T cell receptor (beta chain) was observed in a study of blood T cell repertoires in COVID-19. Study context: Samples came from the United States, Italy and Spain, spanning acute and convalescent COVID-19.

Profiling relied on immunoSEQ multiplex PCR, and the TCRdb table lists in-frame clones only, not all of them. There are 190,000 or so clones in the sample; roughly four fifths occur only once, and 6% to 8% lies in the top ten. The age range of participants was 18 to 89 years, with residence in about two dozen US areas. The CDR3 contains 15 residues. The J segment lost 1 base and the V segment lost 3 bases, leaving 4 bases of the junction unmatched. CDR1 and CDR2 (germline): MNHEY, SVGAGI. This sequence was found in a man aged 35-49 years who had recovered from COVID-19. The sequencing input was PBMCs or T cells enriched from blood (not recorded which). V and J are TRBV6-5 and TRBJ1-2, with TRBD1 matching over 8 bases. CDR3 coding DNA: TGTGCCAGCAGTTATACAGGGGGGTTTAACTATGGCTACACCTTC. Its protein is CASSYTGGFNYGYTF.